These T cell receptor beta chains were read from a single sample in a study of T cell repertoires in cytomegalovirus infection. Via MiXCR, TCRdb re-called the reads, giving one row per CDR3 protein. The sample includes fewer than 30,000 distinct CDR3 sequences, roughly 20% of them seen just once. Their antigen targets remain unknown. The material was CD8+ T cells from cultured PBMCs, obtained from culture after CMV antigen stimulation. These receptors all stem from a human donor in good health (CMV status not recorded). Some clones in this sample may be carry-over from other donors' samples. Each CDR3 is given with its conserved first and last residue. A D gene is named only where the DNA matches it firmly.

CDR3 protein,J gene,V gene,D gene
CASSYSGGGPYGYTF,TRBJ1-2,TRBV6-6,-
CASSPSGQSSYEQYF,TRBJ2-7,TRBV5-4,TRBD1
CASSPRSGTGYEQYF,TRBJ2-7,TRBV4-3,-
CASSLRQGAHEQYF,TRBJ2-7,TRBV12-3/TRBV12-4,TRBD1
CASSFASGQNTEAFF,TRBJ1-1,TRBV6-2/TRBV6-3,-
CASSLWGTESYEQYF,TRBJ2-7,TRBV7-2,TRBD1
CASSLTGAGGYTF,TRBJ1-2,TRBV5-6,TRBD1
CASSPERGPYNEQFF,TRBJ2-1,TRBV7-8,TRBD2
CASSYQDSVGYGYTF,TRBJ1-2,TRBV6-5,-
CASSLEGRMADTQYF,TRBJ2-3,TRBV5-1,-
CASSDGTGGEYTEAFF,TRBJ1-1,TRBV7-2,TRBD1
CASSLGQGFWNEQFF,TRBJ2-1,TRBV12-3/TRBV12-4,TRBD1
CASRIGRGTGYTGELFF,TRBJ2-2,TRBV6-1,TRBD1
CASSQDPTWGITGELFF,TRBJ2-2,TRBV4-1,-
CASSRGTEFYNEQFF,TRBJ2-1,TRBV6-2/TRBV6-3,-
CASSLDRRDTEAFF,TRBJ1-1,TRBV7-6,-
CASRALGNTEAFF,TRBJ1-1,TRBV19,-
CASSLGTGGAETQYF,TRBJ2-5,TRBV11-2,TRBD1
CASSGRQGASNSPLHF,TRBJ1-6,TRBV9,TRBD1
CASIEGGREAFF,TRBJ1-1,TRBV2,-
CSASLAGQADTQYF,TRBJ2-3,TRBV20-1,TRBD2
CASSLGGPQLFF,TRBJ1-4,TRBV7-2,-
CASSFSAGQTEAFF,TRBJ1-1,TRBV5-1,-
CASSQDTGTGRTGELFF,TRBJ2-2,TRBV4-3,TRBD1
CATRGAGHEQYF,TRBJ2-7,TRBV24-1,-
CAISEPFLSWGYGFTF,TRBJ1-2,TRBV10-3,-
CASSTGPDLNYGYTF,TRBJ1-2,TRBV5-1,-
CASSPGSQETQYF,TRBJ2-5,TRBV18,-
CASSATGGGNQPQHF,TRBJ1-5,TRBV6-1,TRBD1